This T cell receptor (beta chain) was identified during a study of T-cell reconstitution after alpha-beta-depleted transplantation in children. Study-wide points: There were reportedly several hundred expanded graft clones from which alpha-beta T cells came about two months after transplant. Surviving recipient T cells and thymic progenitors produced the high day-60 TCRbeta diversity seen in some patients. One year post-transplant, T-cell counts and diversity were largely derived from T cells produced anew.

Preparation of the TCRbeta library was carried out with unique molecular identifiers. TCRdb reprocessed the PCR reads with MiXCR, giving one entry per CDR3 protein. The sample includes about 200,000 distinct CDR3 sequences, about 6.6% seen only once; the top ten take about 5.9%. Germline V gives CDR1 MDHEN, CDR2 SYDVKM. The CDR3 covers 18 residues. V lost 7 bases to trimming and J lost 6 bases; unmatched junction nucleotides: 18. This clonotype was picked up a small number of times. Antigen unknown. The source was PBMCs, collected before TCRalphabeta/CD19-depleted stem cell transplant. The sequence was collected from a boy aged 2-15 years with acute lymphoblastic leukemia, due to receive a stem cell transplant. The chain carries TRBV28 and TRBJ2-5; 12 bases fit TRBD1. The CDR3 nucleotides are TGTGCCAGCACCCCTTCCGGGACAGGGGGCCCTAGTGTGAAGACCCAGTACTTC. Translated: CASTPSGTGGPSVKTQYF.